Here is one TCR beta chain with its context. The antigen is unknown. The sample originates from a study of cytomegalovirus exposure and HLA in healthy donors. Between the trimmed V and J ends, which lost 6 bases and 4 bases, there was a span of 16 bases. The CDR3 runs to 15 residues. Germline loops: CDR1 SNHLY, CDR2 FYNNEI. This PCR relied on a set of 60 Vbeta primers and 13 Jbeta primers. Assay: immunoSEQ multiplex PCR; the TCRdb copy retains only in-frame clones and omits some. The table includes hundreds of thousands of clones, 65% to 85% detected once. Whole-study findings and limits: Near-uniform donor sequencing depth was presumed by presence/absence analyses.

The sequencing input was PBMCs. This receptor was identified in a man aged 30-40 years in good health and CMV-seronegative. The chain joins TRBV2 to TRBJ1-5; D may be TRBD1 (5 bases). CDR3 sequence (DNA): TGTGCCAGCAGGGAGACAGACCACATTAATCAGCCCCAGCATTTT. The encoded protein is CASRETDHINQPQHF.